This T cell receptor beta chain is drawn from a study of human T cells and chemical hapten exposure. Study-wide findings and caveats: Sensitizing with DPC caused no change in TCRs above 1 in 1000 frequency.

The V segment lost 4 bases and the J segment 0 bases; nucleotides outside the gene matches: 3. The CDR3 is made up of 15 amino acids. The sample holds many counts of this clonotype. Antigen unknown. In TCRdb, the RACE reads were re-called with MiXCR into one record per CDR3 protein. Counted here are around 300,000 distinct CDR3 sequences, approximately 5.8% occurring once; the ten biggest clones make up about 8.7%. Time point of the sample: pre-sensitization, week 0. Sample treatment: therapeutic diphenylcyclopropenone sensitization with weekly scalp DPC. Whole blood, unfractionated, served as the material for total RNA extraction.

This specimen was whole blood, taken in connection with sensitization to the hapten diphenylcyclopropenone (DPC). The sequence came from a woman aged 18-29 years with alopecia areata. Some clones in this sample may be carry-over from other donors' samples. The chain uses TRBV12-3 or TRBV12-4 and TRBJ2-3, with 8 bases that match TRBD2. CDR3 region: CASSSPGGSTDTQYF. CDR3 DNA sequence: TGTGCCAGCAGTTCACCGGGGGGGAGCACAGATACGCAGTATTTT.